This entry lists 25 T cell receptor beta chains sequenced from one sample in a study of OX40 agonist ivuxolimab in advanced cancers. The data were produced by immunoSEQ multiplex PCR, yet TCRdb's version contains in-frame clones alone and is incomplete. Of tens of thousands of clones listed, approximately 91% are singletons. This sample comprised CD4+ or CD8+ T cells sorted from blood, obtained in a trial of the OX40 agonist ivuxolimab. The receptors derive from an adult with an advanced solid tumor such as melanoma, head and neck, liver or kidney cancer.

This clone was counted only a few times. The chain uses TRBV19 and TRBJ2-1, with D perhaps TRBD1 (6 bases). Per germline, CDR1 LNHDA and CDR2 SQIVND (reference sequence). This CDR3 contains 15 residues. V shed 4 bases and J shed 2 bases, with 12 bases lying between them. The CDR3 DNA follows: TGTGCCAGTAGTACAGGGGTTGCGGCCTACAATGAGCAGTTCTTC. Amino acid sequence: CASSTGVAAYNEQFF.

The chain is built from TRBV6-5 and TRBJ2-3, with 8 bases identical to TRBD1. CDR3 length: 14 residues. Germline assignment: CDR1 MNHEY and CDR2 SVGAGI. The junction had 3 bases not matched to a gene; V was cut back by 6 bases and J by 1 base. DNA for the CDR3: TGTGCCAGCAGCTGGGGACAGGGCACAGATACGCAGTATTTT. It specifies CASSWGQGTDTQYF.

Worth noting for this clone: At one of its ends the junction is not consistent with the germline gene, which may arise from a read error. CDR3 sequence (DNA): TGTGCTAGCAGCTTGCACTCCGGGACAGGGGAAGAGACCCAGTACTTC. As protein: CASSLHSGTGEETQYF. This chain links TRBV7-7 with TRBJ2-5, with 10 bases matching TRBD1. Germline V gene data show CDR1 as SSHAT and CDR2 as FNYEAQ (reference sequence). The CDR3 is made up of 16 amino acids. Together with reference TRBV7-7 and TRBJ2-5, the CDR3 gives the full variable domain: GAGVSQSPRYKVTKRGQDVTLRCDPISSHATLYWYQQALGQGPEFLTYFNYEAQPDKSGLPSDRFSAERPEGSISTLTIQRTEQRDSAMYRCASSLHSGTGEETQYFGPGTRLLVL.

In its sample, this clone was seen a few times. The chain carries TRBV7-8 and TRBJ1-5; D remains ambiguous. Germline lookup yields CDR1 SGHVS and CDR2 FQNEAQ. V was trimmed by 0 bases and J by 0 bases, leaving 15 bases between them. This CDR3 region has 18 residues. The CDR3 region is CASSLAPDHELSNQPQHF. The CDR3 DNA is TGTGCCAGCAGCTTAGCTCCTGACCACGAACTTAGCAATCAGCCCCAGCATTTT. Full variable domain (missing parts from reference TRBV7-8 and TRBJ1-5): GAGVSQSPRYKVAKRGQDVALRCDPISGHVSLFWYQQALGQGPEFLTYFQNEAQLDKSGLPSDRFFAERPEGSVSTLKIQRTQQEDSAVYLCASSLAPDHELSNQPQHFGDGTRLSIL.

This clone appeared once. Written as DNA, the CDR3 is TGTGCCACCAGCAGAGACGGGGACCAGGGGGCAGAGACCCAGTACTTC. It translates to CATSRDGDQGAETQYF. The gene calls are TRBV15 and TRBJ2-5; 8 bases align to TRBD1. The V gene end was trimmed by 0 bases and the J gene end by 4 bases; junction bases not matched to a gene: 7. From germline, CDR1 is LNHNV and CDR2 YYDKDF (reference sequence). This CDR3 has 16 residues.

The chain links TRBV4-3 to TRBJ2-3, with 7 bases identical to TRBD2. The germline gives CDR1 LGHNA, CDR2 YSLEER. V lost 1 base and J lost 0; bases outside the gene matches: 4. The CDR3 spans 16 residues. Written as DNA, the CDR3 is TGCGCCAGCAGCCAAGGTCCTAGCGGCAGCACAGATACGCAGTATTTT. Its protein is CASSQGPSGSTDTQYF.

The gene calls are TRBV4-2 and TRBJ2-2; TRBD2 might be the D (6 bases). The germline CDR1 and CDR2 sequences are LGHNA and YNFKEQ. Between the trimmed V and J ends, which lost 4 bases and 7 bases, there was a span of 10 bases. This CDR3 is built from 13 residues. CDR3 amino acids: CASSPGEGGELFF. As DNA, the CDR3 is TGTGCCAGCAGCCCGGGAGAGGGCGGGGAGCTGTTTTTT.

The genes are TRBV28 and TRBJ2-3; D is possibly TRBD1 (5 bases). V shed 3 bases and J shed 6 bases, with 16 bases lying between them. Germline CDR1 MDHEN, CDR2 SYDVKM. This CDR3 has 15 amino acids. In nucleotides, the CDR3 is TGTGCCAGCAGTTTTGCCAGGGTTCGGCTTGATACGCAGTATTTT. Protein: CASSFARVRLDTQYF.

The chain recombines TRBV4-3 with TRBJ2-3; 9 positions match TRBD1. Trimming removed 6 bases from V and 8 bases from J; junction bases left unmatched: 9. The CDR3 has 14 amino acids. CDR1 is LGHNA and CDR2 is YSLEER in the germline V gene. The CDR3 sequence: CASSGDRDLGTQYF. The CDR3 DNA reads TGCGCCAGCAGTGGGGACAGGGATTTAGGTACGCAGTATTTT.

The CDR3: CASSPYPPEVGTDTQYF. Written as DNA, the CDR3 is TGTGCCAGCAGTCCTTACCCCCCGGAGGTAGGGACAGATACGCAGTATTTT. This rearrangement joins TRBV27 to TRBJ2-3, with a weak D call TRBD2 (5 bases). The CDR3 is 17 residues long. V dropped 5 bases and J dropped 3 bases, with 21 bases sitting between them. Germline V gene data show CDR1 as MNHEY and CDR2 as SMNVEV (reference sequence).

The chain links TRBV2 to TRBJ2-1; 8 nucleotides line up with TRBD2. V trimming: 3 bases; J trimming: 5 bases; junction bases outside the gene matches: 15. The CDR3 has 18 residues. Germline CDR1 and CDR2: SNHLY and FYNNEI. The CDR3 nucleotides are TGTGCCAGCAGTGAGGAACTACCGTTGGCTAGCGGGCACAATGAGCAGTTCTTC. Translating it yields CASSEELPLASGHNEQFF.

This chain uses TRBV27 with TRBJ2-1; 14 bases line up with TRBD2. Losses at the gene ends were 2 bases for V and 6 bases for J; bases not matched to a gene: 9. This CDR3 is built from 18 residues. Looked up from germline, CDR1 is MNHEY and CDR2 is SMNVEV (reference sequence). The CDR3 sequence is CASSLRLAGGPRINEQFF. In DNA form, the CDR3 reads TGTGCCAGCAGTTTAAGACTAGCGGGAGGGCCGCGTATCAATGAGCAGTTCTTC.

The chain carries TRBV5-4 and TRBJ2-1; D ambiguous. Trimming left V 2 bases short and J 4 bases short, with 10 bases between. The CDR3 extends over 14 amino acids. CDR1 and CDR2 from the germline V gene are SGHNT and YYREEE (reference sequence). DNA of the CDR3: TGTGCCAGCAGCTTATCGGACGGATACAATGAGCAGTTCTTC. Residues: CASSLSDGYNEQFF.

This clone occurred once. The chain employs TRBV28 and TRBJ1-2, with unresolved D. CDR3 length equals 11 residues. V lost 4 bases to trimming and J lost 8 bases, with 8 bases between them. Germline lookup yields CDR1 MDHEN and CDR2 SYDVKM. The CDR3: CASSYGLGYTF. The CDR3 DNA reads as TGTGCCAGCAGTTACGGGCTGGGCTACACCTTC.

The chain carries TRBV5-5 and TRBJ2-1, with 12 bases matching TRBD2. The CDR3 sequence is 15 residues long. After removal of 4 bases from V and 8 bases from J, the junction contained 7 bases not matched to a gene. CDR1 and CDR2 from the germline V gene are SGHKS and YYEKEE (reference sequence). The CDR3 reads CASSTGLAGNYEQFF. The CDR3 DNA sequence: TGTGCCAGCAGCACTGGACTAGCGGGAAATTATGAGCAGTTCTTC.

In nucleotides, the CDR3 is TGTGCCAGCAGCGCCCCACTGGGGGCTTTCTTT. Translated, it gives CASSAPLGAFF. V usage is TRBV7-9 and J usage is TRBJ1-1; D ambiguous. Germline CDR1 reads SEHNR; CDR2 reads FQNEAQ (reference sequence). With 5 bases removed from V and 11 bases from J, the gap between germline ends came to 12 bases. The CDR3 spans 11 residues.

The gene calls are TRBV27 and TRBJ2-1; 7 positions match TRBD1. Germline lookup yields CDR1 MNHEY and CDR2 SMNVEV (reference sequence). The CDR3 extends over 14 amino acids. J was trimmed by 7 bases and V by 11 bases; bases with no gene match: 14. CDR3 sequence (DNA): TGTGCCGTGGGGGACAGCCTAAATTGGAATGAGCAGTTCTTC. This encodes CAVGDSLNWNEQFF.

This sequence joins TRBV7-9 and TRBJ1-1, with a tentative D call TRBD1 (5 bases). Deletions cut 3 bases from V and 8 bases from J, with 10 bases between. CDR1 SEHNR and CDR2 FQNEAQ come from the germline V gene (reference sequence). The CDR3 contains 12 residues. The CDR3 region is CASSLGVEEAFF. CDR3 sequence (DNA): TGTGCCAGCAGCTTGGGGGTAGAGGAAGCTTTCTTT.

This chain uses TRBV7-9 with TRBJ2-7, with 7 bases that match TRBD2. Germline values: CDR1 SEHNR, CDR2 FQNEAQ (reference sequence). With 5 bases clipped from V and 2 bases from J, the junction kept 9 bases outside the gene matches. This CDR3 is built from 15 residues. CDR3 region: CASSPQLAETYEQYF. The CDR3 DNA is TGTGCCAGCAGCCCCCAGCTAGCGGAGACCTACGAGCAGTACTTC.

The chain combines TRBV9 with TRBJ2-2, with D perhaps being TRBD1 or TRBD2 (5 bases each). The CDR3 contains 17 residues. V lost 5 bases to trimming and J lost 6 bases, with 23 bases between them. The germline CDR1 and CDR2 sequences are SGDLS and YYNGEE. CDR3 amino acids: CASSAAGTGKWAGELFF. CDR3 in DNA: TGTGCCAGCAGTGCCGCCGGGACGGGAAAATGGGCCGGGGAGCTGTTTTTT.

The V gene is TRBV5-1, the J gene TRBJ2-7; 11 bases match TRBD1. The germline CDR1 and CDR2 sequences are SGHRS and YFSETQ. This CDR3 spans 15 amino acids. Trimming took 2 bases from V and 0 from J; bases not matched to a gene: 1. The CDR3 spells CASSFGQGASYEQYF. CDR3 DNA: TGCGCCAGCAGCTTCGGACAGGGGGCCTCCTACGAGCAGTACTTC.

The count of this clone is one. The chain joins TRBV6-1 to TRBJ2-1; 8 bases map to TRBD2. Germline CDR1 reads MNHNS; CDR2 reads SASEGT. This CDR3 has 15 amino acids. J gave up 3 bases and V 6 bases, and 7 bases lay outside the gene matches. CDR3 region: CASSSRLAGYNEQFF. CDR3 nucleotides: TGTGCCAGCAGCTCGAGGCTAGCGGGCTACAATGAGCAGTTCTTC.

V and J are TRBV27 and TRBJ1-2; D is ambiguous. Trimming left V 9 bases short and J 4 bases short, with 12 bases between. In germline, CDR1 is MNHEY, CDR2 SMNVEV (reference sequence). The CDR3 is 12 amino acids. CDR3 coding DNA: TGTGCCAGTCTCTCGGAGGGCTATGGCTACACCTTC. It translates to CASLSEGYGYTF.

This chain links TRBV28 with TRBJ1-2; 7 bases fit TRBD1. The germline V gene has CDR1 MDHEN and CDR2 SYDVKM. V lost 6 bases, J lost 10 bases, and 11 bases stayed unmatched. This CDR3 is 13 amino acids long. The CDR3: CASSRWDSTYYTF. The CDR3 DNA reads as TGTGCCAGCAGCCGCTGGGACAGCACCTACTACACCTTC.

This chain links TRBV11-3 with TRBJ2-7, with 11 bases lining up with TRBD2. Germline V CDR1 and CDR2: SGHNT, YENEEA. V shed 5 bases, J shed 3 bases, and the junction held 15 bases outside the gene matches. The CDR3 runs to 18 residues. The CDR3 sequence is CASSPDIRTSGSFYEQYF. DNA for the CDR3: TGTGCCAGCAGCCCGGACATTAGAACTAGCGGGAGTTTCTACGAGCAGTACTTC.